This T cell receptor beta chain emerged from a study of early T cells in non-severe SARS-CoV-2 infection listed by TCRdb under 2021. Broadly, across the study: Bulk RNA from unsorted whole blood was used for TCR sequencing, so alpha and beta chains could not be paired. Overall results and qualifications from the work: Matching against VDJdb was skewed toward anti-spike CD8 responses, likely underestimated virus-specific expansions, and missed private and CD4 specificities.

Libraries were constructed by 5' RACE. Sequencing used a NextSeq 500. The TCR library protocol attached unique molecular identifiers to individual cDNA molecules to correct for sequencing error and PCR bias. Both TCR alpha and beta chains were sequenced, and tight co-correlation was observed between alpha and beta sequence abundances in each sample. Processing in the source paper ran as follows. Decombinator V4 was used to perform V gene, J gene and CDR3 annotation of TCR sequences. Expanded TCRs were defined as changing significantly between any two time points under a Poisson model with p below 0.0001. TCR abundances were normalised to the total number of TCRs sequenced per sample and expressed as counts per million. TRAV1-2 paired with TRAJ12, TRAJ20 or TRAJ33 defined MAIT TCRs, while TRAV10 paired with TRAJ18 defined iNKT TCRs. VDJdb, accessed 1 November 2021, was searched for CMV, EBV and SARS-CoV-2 annotated TCRs, excluding TCRs annotated for multiple antigens. TCRdb itself trimmed the public reads at Q25 with fastp, ran MiXCR and retained productive beta chains. Under each unique CDR3 protein, matching rows form one entry showing the most common genes and DNA. TCRdb's processing, not the authors', yielded these V and J calls. The sample includes 120,000 or so distinct CDR3 sequences, with around 12% observed a single time. The top ten hold 3% to 4.5% of the sample.

This clonotype was observed a few times. The clone's antigen remains unknown. No clone much larger than this one lies a single base away; base qualities are absent. The germline V gene sets CDR1 to SGHTA and CDR2 to FQGTGA. Inclusive of the bounding cysteine and phenylalanine, the CDR3 is 14 residues long. CDR3 DNA is the only sequence kept; it has 42 bases, read in frame from the first base. Trimming at the junction amounts to 5 bases on V and 5 bases on J, and the germline ends lie 13 bases apart. A case-control design nested within a healthcare worker cohort in London, UK, was used, with weekly nasopharyngeal swab PCR tests and blood sampling performed. Between 23 and 31 March 2020, the week of the UK lockdown, healthcare workers were enrolled and then followed up weekly for as long as 16 weeks.

The chain is made from TRBV7-3 and TRBJ2-1; a tentative D call is TRBD2 (5 bases match). The sequence was obtained from an adult who was a healthcare worker with PCR-confirmed SARS-CoV-2 infection or an uninfected control (not recorded which). This specimen was whole blood, taken at baseline. The CDR3 region has the sequence CASSGGGWHNEQFF. The sequence in DNA is TGTGCCAGCAGCGGAGGCGGTTGGCACAATGAGCAGTTCTTC.